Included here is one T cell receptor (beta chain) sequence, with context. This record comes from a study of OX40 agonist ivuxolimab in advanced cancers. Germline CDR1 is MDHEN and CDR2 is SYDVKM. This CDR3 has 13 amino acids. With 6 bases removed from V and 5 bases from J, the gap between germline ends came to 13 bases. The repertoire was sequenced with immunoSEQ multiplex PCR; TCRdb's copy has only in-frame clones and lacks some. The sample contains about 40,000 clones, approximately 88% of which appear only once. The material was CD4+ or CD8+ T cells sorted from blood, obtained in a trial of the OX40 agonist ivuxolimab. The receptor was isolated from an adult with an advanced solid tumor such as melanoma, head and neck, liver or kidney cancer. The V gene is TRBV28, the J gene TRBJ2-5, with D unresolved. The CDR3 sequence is CASRDPRDETQYF. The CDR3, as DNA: TGTGCCAGCAGGGACCCCCGCGACGAGACCCAGTACTTC.